This T cell receptor beta chain was observed in a study of CD8+CD57+ T cells in acquired aplastic anemia. CDR1 and CDR2 from the germline V gene are LNHNV and YYDKDF (reference sequence). Counting both end residues, the CDR3 totals 18 amino acids. Whoever was chosen for sequencing had shown CD8+CD57+ cell expansion by flow cytometry. The table lists this clonotype with a count of one. The CDR3 does not close with the conserved phenylalanine or tryptophan, likely indicating a read error. The DNA is left out, because the CDR3 cannot be placed on it with certainty; the CDR3 is given as TCRdb lists it. Both TCR beta VDJ combination and CDR3 sequence profiling were carried out. Genomic DNA was the template for this profiling. TCRdb redid the calling of the reads with MiXCR, one entry per CDR3 protein. The table includes more than 200,000 distinct CDR3 sequences, over 40% detected once.

The V gene is TRBV15, the J gene TRBJ2-2; no DNA check was done on the table's D call, TRBD2. This TCR was recovered from a human donor with aplastic anemia. The specimen was sorted CD4+, CD8+, or CD8+CD57+ T cells (not recorded which) from PBMCs. This CDR3 is CATSSDGLAERTPGSCQS.